This TCR beta chain was recovered during a study of response to subunit inactivated influenza vaccine. In this sample, this clonotype turned up many times. Its antigen is still unknown. TCRdb analysed the RT-PCR reads with MiXCR anew, one entry per CDR3 protein. The table shows around 250,000 distinct CDR3 sequences, with approximately 12% occurring only once. Findings and limits, study-wide: That few new T cells are recruited by each seasonal influenza vaccination was the authors' suggestion.

Trimming removed 5 bases from V and 2 bases from J, with 21 bases in between. This CDR3 has 18 residues. The germline V gene has CDR1 MDHEN and CDR2 SYDVKM. This chain links TRBV28 with TRBJ2-2; D might be TRBD1 or TRBD2, each matching 5 bases. The sequence was collected from a man over 45 who received an inactivated influenza vaccine. The sample here was non-naive T cells sorted from PBMCs, taken 14 to 15 days before vaccination. The CDR3 coding sequence is TGTGCCAGCAGTCCCAATCCGGGGCAGCTGCTTAACACCGGGGAGCTGTTTTTT. It yields the protein CASSPNPGQLLNTGELFF.